This paragraph covers one T cell receptor (beta chain) sequence. Antigen unknown. The sample originates from a study of T cells in Graves' hyperthyroidism and ophthalmopathy. About the study: Before any treatment, at initial diagnosis, peripheral blood was collected. Broader study findings: A 13 V-J model separated ophthalmopathy from stable hyperthyroidism.

Amplified TCR beta CDR3 regions derived from RNA transcripts. Researchers ran a first-round RT-PCR on the TCR CDR3 using the HTBI primer set. TCRdb analysed the multiplex PCR reads with MiXCR anew, one entry per CDR3 protein. The sample includes some 420,000 distinct CDR3 sequences, 12% to 15% of them seen just once. An approximately 10 ml volume of fresh peripheral blood provided the PBMCs. Germline V gene sequence: CDR1 SGHNT, CDR2 YYREEE (reference sequence). CDR3 size: 14 residues. Deletions cut 3 bases from V and 5 bases from J, with 14 bases between. Sequencing input: blood. V is TRBV5-4 and J is TRBJ2-5; D possibly corresponds to TRBD2 (5 bases). The clonotype was recovered from a woman between 18 and 29 years old with Graves' hyperthyroidism. The CDR3 spells CASSSHTSGETQYF. In nucleotides, the CDR3 is TGTGCCAGCAGCTCTCACACCTCGGGGGAGACCCAGTACTTC.